A single sample is the source of the 18 T cell receptor beta chains below, sequenced in a study of sequential checkpoint blockade in melanoma. Profiling relied on immunoSEQ multiplex PCR, and the TCRdb table lists in-frame clones only, not all of them. The sample gives some 35,000 clones, approximately 91% of which show up once; about an eighth is in the top ten. Treatment in this sample: randomized to nivolumab then ipilimumab (arm A) or the reverse (arm B). This sample comprised CD8+ T cells sorted from blood (inferred from file names), obtained from a patient given nivolumab and ipilimumab in sequence. Receptors originate from a human donor with melanoma.

In this sample, this clone turned up once. V is TRBV6-4 and J is TRBJ2-3; no reliable D call. Germline V CDR1 and CDR2: MRHNA, SNTAGT. The CDR3 totals 13 residues. Trimming took off 2 bases at V and 2 bases at J, with 5 bases between the two ends. The chain's CDR3 is CASSDLYTDTQYF. The CDR3 region has the DNA TGTGCCAGCAGTGACCTCTACACAGATACGCAGTATTTT.

This chain connects TRBV30 to TRBJ2-2, with 13 bases matching TRBD2. Per the germline V gene, CDR1 is GTSNPN and CDR2 is SVGIG (reference sequence). V lost 4 bases to trimming and J lost 5 bases; unmatched junction nucleotides: 10. CDR3 length: 17 residues. The CDR3 nucleotides read TGTGCCTGGACCTTCGGACTAGCGGGAGTGTCTACCGGGGAGCTGTTTTTT. Its translation: CAWTFGLAGVSTGELFF.

The rearrangement uses TRBV5-1 and TRBJ2-7; TRBD2 agrees at 7 bases. V was clipped by 4 bases and J by 0 bases; unmatched bases: 7. Germline V lookup: CDR1 SGHRS, CDR2 YFSETQ. This CDR3 contains 15 residues. The CDR3 DNA reads TGCGCCAGCAGCCCCGGGGGGTTAAGCTCCTACGAGCAGTACTTC. Translating it yields CASSPGGLSSYEQYF.

This chain links TRBV4-1 with TRBJ2-7; D perhaps matches TRBD2 (6 bases). Germline lookup yields CDR1 MGHRA and CDR2 YSYEKL. The CDR3 contains 15 residues. The V end was cut by 1 base, the J end by 0 bases, with 10 bases between. The CDR3 is CASSQGGGISYEQYF. The CDR3 DNA sequence: TGCGCCAGCAGCCAAGGTGGGGGGATCTCCTACGAGCAGTACTTC.

The rearrangement joins TRBV27 to TRBJ2-1; 8 bases are shared with TRBD1. The germline V gene encodes CDR1 MNHEY and CDR2 SMNVEV (reference sequence). Unmatched junction bases numbered 11, after V lost 10 bases and J lost 6 bases. The CDR3 has 14 amino acids. The CDR3 DNA reads as TGTGCCACTCAGGCCGGGACAGGCCTCAATGAGCAGTTCTTC. As protein: CATQAGTGLNEQFF.

The genes are TRBV6-5 and TRBJ1-1; TRBD1 matches 8 bases. This CDR3 has 14 amino acids. J lost 2 bases, V lost 9 bases, and 8 bases had no gene match. Germline V gene lookup returns CDR1 MNHEY and CDR2 SVGAGI. CDR3 coding DNA: TGTGCCAGTCAATGGGGACAGGTAAACACTGAAGCTTTCTTT. It yields the protein CASQWGQVNTEAFF.

The chain carries TRBV28 and TRBJ2-7; 9 bases are a match to TRBD2. The CDR3 consists of 16 residues. J lost 5 bases, V lost 2 bases, and 10 bases had no gene match. Per germline, CDR1 MDHEN and CDR2 SYDVKM. In DNA, the CDR3 is TGTGCCAGCAGTTTACCCCCGCGGGAGGGCCTCGACGAGCAGTACTTC. Protein: CASSLPPREGLDEQYF.

The count of this clone is one. V gene TRBV2 combines with J gene TRBJ2-7; 7 nucleotides agree with TRBD1. The length of the CDR3 is 15 residues. Trimming at V came to 11 bases and at J to 0 bases, leaving 13 bases not matched to a gene. Germline V CDR1 and CDR2: SNHLY, FYNNEI. The CDR3 sequence: CAVRTGAGSSYEQYF. CDR3 DNA: TGTGCCGTTCGCACAGGGGCAGGGTCCTCCTACGAGCAGTACTTC.

By sample fraction, this clone is medium-sized. The J gene is TRBJ2-7, the V gene TRBV6-4; possible D gene TRBD2, 6 bases. The V gene lost 4 bases and the J gene lost 3 bases, with 13 bases spanning the gap. Germline CDR1 and CDR2: MRHNA and SNTAGT. This CDR3 is 14 amino acids long. The CDR3: CASSGWDSIYEQYF. The CDR3 DNA follows: TGTGCCAGCAGTGGATGGGACTCCATCTACGAGCAGTACTTC.

The chain carries TRBV27 and TRBJ1-6; D is possibly TRBD1 (6 bases). Germline V gene sequence: CDR1 MNHEY, CDR2 SMNVEV (reference sequence). Trimming removed 2 bases at V and 5 bases at J, with 7 bases between. The CDR3 has 14 residues. The DNA of the CDR3 is TGTGCCAGCAGTTTACAGGGGCATAATTCACCCCTCCACTTT. It specifies CASSLQGHNSPLHF.

The chain couples TRBV29-1 to TRBJ2-3; 9 bases map to TRBD2. Germline CDR1 and CDR2: SQVTM and ANQGSEA. Unmatched junction bases numbered 17, after V lost 3 bases and J lost 4 bases. The CDR3 is 18 amino acids. The CDR3 loop reads CSVDLSSGSRVRADTQYF. CDR3 nucleotide sequence: TGCAGCGTTGACTTAAGTAGCGGGAGCAGGGTTCGGGCAGATACGCAGTATTTT.

The chain carries TRBV11-2 and TRBJ1-2; D possibly corresponds to TRBD1 (5 bases). CDR1 is SGHAT, CDR2 FQNNGV, per germline. The V gene lost 6 bases and the J gene lost 6 bases, with 23 bases spanning the gap. The CDR3 sequence is 16 residues long. CDR3 in amino acids: CASRKQQVVTQHGYTF. CDR3 in DNA: TGTGCCAGCAGAAAACAACAGGTCGTAACACAGCATGGCTACACCTTC. The full variable domain, rest sourced from reference TRBV11-2 and TRBJ1-2, is EAGVAQSPRYKIIEKRQSVAFWCNPISGHATLYWYQQILGQGPKLLIQFQNNGVVDDSQLPKDRFSAERLKGVDSTLKIQPAKLEDSAVYLCASRKQQVVTQHGYTFGSGTRLTVV.

This chain links TRBV13 with TRBJ2-3; the D is unclear. CDR3 length: 12 amino acids. The ends were cut back, 6 bases at V and 0 bases at J, with 4 bases in the middle. Germline CDR1 and CDR2: PRHDT and FYEKMQ (reference sequence). CDR3 coding DNA: TGTGCCAGCAGATCTAGCACAGATACGCAGTATTTT. Translated: CASRSSTDTQYF.

The chain is built from TRBV5-4 and TRBJ2-2; D possibly corresponds to TRBD1 (6 bases). This CDR3 is 15 amino acids long. The V gene lost 5 bases and the J gene lost 5 bases, with 16 bases spanning the gap. Per the germline V gene, CDR1 is SGHNT and CDR2 is YYREEE (reference sequence). DNA of the CDR3: TGTGCCAGCAGTGGGTCAGGGGCCGTAACCGGGGAGCTGTTTTTT. This translates into CASSGSGAVTGELFF.

This sequence joins TRBV9 and TRBJ2-1; a possible D gene is TRBD2 (6 bases). V gave up 0 bases and J gave up 7 bases, with 14 bases separating them. Germline V gene data show CDR1 as SGDLS and CDR2 as YYNGEE. The CDR3 length is 15 residues. This CDR3 is CASSVDGPGTNEQFF. CDR3 sequence (DNA): TGTGCCAGCAGCGTAGATGGGCCAGGGACTAATGAGCAGTTCTTC.

The chain has TRBV4-1 and TRBJ1-1; TRBD1 is a possible D gene (6 bases). The CDR3 sequence is 15 residues long. V was pared by 1 base and J by 0 bases, with 9 bases between. Germline CDR1 MGHRA, CDR2 YSYEKL. CDR3 bases: TGCGCCAGCAGCCAAGTAGGGACACTGAACACTGAAGCTTTCTTT. It specifies CASSQVGTLNTEAFF.

The chain couples TRBV15 to TRBJ2-5; D is undetermined. This CDR3 region has 15 residues. V was pared by 1 base and J by 5 bases, with 14 bases between. CDR1 is LNHNV, CDR2 YYDKDF, per germline (reference sequence). The CDR3 DNA follows: TGTGCCACCAGCAGAGTCCTCGAAGACGGGGAGACCCAGTACTTC. The encoded protein is CATSRVLEDGETQYF.

This chain connects TRBV4-1 to TRBJ1-3; no definite D call. In germline, CDR1 is MGHRA, CDR2 YSYEKL. The CDR3 sequence is 16 residues long. V was shortened by 1 base and J by 0 bases, with 10 bases between the two germline ends. CDR3 loop: CASSQVGPNSGNTIYF. The CDR3 nucleotides are TGCGCCAGCAGCCAAGTGGGCCCAAACTCTGGAAACACCATATATTTT.